The 20 T cell receptor beta chains below were found in one sample sequenced in a study of OX40 agonist ivuxolimab in advanced cancers. Sequencing was performed with immunoSEQ multiplex PCR; in TCRdb, only in-frame clones are kept and a portion is missing. The table shows fewer than 70,000 clones, with roughly 87% occurring only once. The input for sequencing was CD4+ or CD8+ T cells sorted from blood, taken in a trial of the OX40 agonist ivuxolimab. These receptors all come from an adult with an advanced solid tumor such as melanoma, head and neck, liver or kidney cancer.

The chain links TRBV5-4 to TRBJ1-5; D remains unclear. The CDR3 totals 16 residues. The V end lost 0 bases, the J end lost 0 bases, and 10 bases lay between the germline ends. In germline, CDR1 is SGHNT, CDR2 YYREEE (reference sequence). The CDR3 region has the DNA TGTGCCAGCAGCTTGGGGGGTCGGAATAGCAATCAGCCCCAGCATTTT. Its translation: CASSLGGRNSNQPQHF.

The CDR3 region is CASSHGTSGPYEQYF. The CDR3 region has the DNA TGCGCCAGCAGCCATGGGACTAGCGGTCCCTACGAGCAGTACTTC. The chain couples TRBV4-1 to TRBJ2-7; 11 nucleotides agree with TRBD2. CDR1 is MGHRA and CDR2 is YSYEKL in the germline V gene. This CDR3 comprises 15 residues. V dropped 3 bases and J dropped 2; count of bases not matched to a gene: 3.

The V gene is TRBV27, the J gene TRBJ1-5; D perhaps matches TRBD1 (6 bases). Germline CDR1 reads MNHEY; CDR2 reads SMNVEV (reference sequence). The CDR3 has 15 residues. The germline V and J ends were trimmed by 0 bases and 3 bases, with 9 bases remaining between them. In DNA form, the CDR3 reads TGTGCCAGCAGTTTATCCGGGGGCCTCAATCAGCCCCAGCATTTT. Its translation is CASSLSGGLNQPQHF.

This sequence joins TRBV6-6 and TRBJ2-7; no definite D call. The germline V and J ends were trimmed by 2 bases and 3 bases, with 2 bases remaining between them. This CDR3 has 11 residues. Germline V gene data show CDR1 as MNHNY and CDR2 as SVGAGI (reference sequence). Here the CDR3 reads CASSYDYEQYF. The CDR3 DNA reads as TGTGCCAGCAGTTACGACTACGAGCAGTACTTC.

The chain joins TRBV5-5 to TRBJ1-3, with D possibly matching TRBD1 (5 bases). The V gene lost 0 bases and the J gene lost 0 bases, with 10 bases spanning the gap. CDR1 and CDR2 (germline): SGHKS, YYEKEE (reference sequence). This CDR3 is 16 amino acids long. CDR3 sequence reads: CASSLGLGVSGNTIYF. CDR3 nucleotide sequence: TGTGCCAGCAGCTTGGGACTGGGGGTCTCTGGAAACACCATATATTTT.

The chain uses TRBV11-3 and TRBJ1-2; a possible D gene is TRBD1 (6 bases). CDR3 length: 15 amino acids. The V end lost 5 bases, the J end lost 4 bases, and 17 bases lay between the germline ends. Germline V gene data show CDR1 as SGHNT and CDR2 as YENEEA. CDR3 bases: TGTGCCAGCAGCCCCCGACAGGATCCTTTCTATGGCTACACCTTC. Protein: CASSPRQDPFYGYTF.

This chain joins TRBV4-2 and TRBJ2-3, with 9 bases matching TRBD2. The CDR3 runs to 17 residues. CDR1 is LGHNA and CDR2 is YNFKEQ in the germline V gene. After removal of 0 bases from V and 2 bases from J, the junction contained 6 bases not matched to a gene. Here the CDR3 DNA reads TGTGCCAGCAGCCAAGAGCGGGCGGGAGGGGTCACAGATACGCAGTATTTT. Protein: CASSQERAGGVTDTQYF.

The chain is built from TRBV5-1 and TRBJ2-3, with 12 bases fitting TRBD2. Germline values: CDR1 SGHRS, CDR2 YFSETQ. CDR3 length equals 15 residues. V gave up 7 bases and J gave up 6 bases; unmatched junction bases: 9. The CDR3 is CASRAWTSGTDTQYF. The DNA of the CDR3 is TGCGCCAGCCGCGCTTGGACTAGCGGGACGGATACGCAGTATTTT.

The count of this clone is one. V is TRBV13 and J is TRBJ1-2; no definite D call. Germline CDR1 PRHDT, CDR2 FYEKMQ (reference sequence). The V end was cut by 5 bases, the J end by 4 bases, with 8 bases between. This CDR3 is built from 12 residues. The CDR3 sequence: CASSPTAYGYTF. CDR3 bases: TGTGCCAGCAGCCCTACAGCCTATGGCTACACCTTC. The variable domain in full, with the rest retrieved from reference TRBV13 and TRBJ1-2, is AAGVIQSPRHLIKEKRETATLKCYPIPRHDTVYWYQQGPGQDPQFLISFYEKMQSDKGSIPDRFSAQQFSDYHSELNMSSLELGDSALYFCASSPTAYGYTFGSGTRLTVV.

The V and J genes are TRBV10-3 and TRBJ2-7; D not resolved. Trimming cost V 3 bases and J 5 bases, with 5 bases left between them. CDR1 and CDR2 (germline): ENHRY, SYGVKD. The CDR3 covers 11 residues. In DNA form, the CDR3 reads TGTGCCATCAGTGAACTCAACGAGCAGTACTTC. Translated, it gives CAISELNEQYF.

The chain joins TRBV4-1 to TRBJ1-1; 8 bases are a match to TRBD1. V shed 3 bases and J 4 bases; nucleotides not matched to a gene: 10. The CDR3 consists of 16 residues. CDR1 and CDR2 from the germline V gene are MGHRA and YSYEKL. The DNA of the CDR3 is TGCGCCAGCAGCCAGAGGACAGGGCGGTCGAGCACTGAAGCTTTCTTT. Amino acids: CASSQRTGRSSTEAFF.

The rearrangement uses TRBV29-1 and TRBJ1-1; 7 bases match TRBD1. CDR3 length: 15 amino acids. In germline, CDR1 is SQVTM, CDR2 ANQGSEA. J was trimmed by 1 base and V by 4 bases; bases with no gene match: 9. DNA for the CDR3: TGCAGCGTTGTTTTGGCAGGGGGAAAGAACACTGAAGCTTTCTTT. Its translation is CSVVLAGGKNTEAFF.

The CDR3 is CASSNIRGYEQYF. The CDR3 DNA reads TGTGCCAGCAGCAATATCAGGGGATACGAGCAGTACTTC. The chain links TRBV28 to TRBJ2-5; a possible D gene is TRBD1 (6 bases). TRBJ2-7 explains the end of the DNA better; the J call may be wrong. Germline CDR1 is MDHEN and CDR2 is SYDVKM. The CDR3 consists of 13 residues.

The chain combines TRBV5-1 with TRBJ1-1, with no clear D. Trimming took off 2 bases at V and 4 bases at J, with 18 bases between the two ends. The CDR3 consists of 16 residues. Germline V lookup: CDR1 SGHRS, CDR2 YFSETQ. The CDR3 DNA is TGCGCCAGCAGCTTCTATTCAGCGGATATTGCCACTGAAGCTTTCTTT. As protein: CASSFYSADIATEAFF.

V and J are TRBV29-1 and TRBJ1-2, with unresolved D. Germline lookup yields CDR1 SQVTM and CDR2 ANQGSEA. The V gene lost 4 bases and the J gene lost 4 bases, with 7 bases spanning the gap. CDR3 size: 11 residues. The CDR3 coding sequence is TGCAGCGTTGGTATGTCCTATGGCTACACCTTC. This codes for CSVGMSYGYTF. Variable domain in full (rest from reference TRBV29-1 and TRBJ1-2): SAVISQKPSRDICQRGTSLTIQCQVDSQVTMMFWYRQQPGQSLTLIATANQGSEATYESGFVIDKFPISRPNLTFSTLTVSNMSPEDSSIYLCSVGMSYGYTFGSGTRLTVV.

J is TRBJ2-5 and V is TRBV6-1, with 9 bases matching TRBD1. Losses at the gene ends were 3 bases for V and 2 bases for J; bases not matched to a gene: 10. CDR1 MNHNS and CDR2 SASEGT come from the germline V gene. CDR3 size: 17 residues. The DNA for the CDR3 is TGTGCCAGCAGTGACGGGACAGGGCTGCCTAGGCAAGAGACCCAGTACTTC. As protein: CASSDGTGLPRQETQYF.

The chain is built from TRBV9 and TRBJ2-7; a possible D gene is TRBD2 (6 bases). The V end lost 7 bases, the J end lost 4 bases, and 9 bases lay between the germline ends. Germline CDR1 is SGDLS and CDR2 is YYNGEE. The CDR3 runs 11 residues. CDR3 residues: CASEGLYEQYF. CDR3 nucleotide sequence: TGTGCCAGCGAGGGACTGTACGAGCAGTACTTC.

The chain links TRBV9 to TRBJ2-7, with TRBD1 as a possible D gene (7 bases). V gave up 4 bases and J gave up 6 bases, with 11 bases separating them. Germline V CDR1 and CDR2: SGDLS, YYNGEE. CDR3 length equals 12 residues. The CDR3 spells CASSQQGGEQYF. CDR3 coding DNA: TGTGCCAGCAGCCAGCAGGGGGGCGAGCAGTACTTC.

This chain uses TRBV27 with TRBJ2-5; D is unresolved. CDR3 length: 14 residues. Germline lookup yields CDR1 MNHEY and CDR2 SMNVEV (reference sequence). The V end was cut by 6 bases, the J end by 5 bases, with 16 bases between. As DNA, the CDR3 is TGTGCCAGCAGCCCATGGGCGTCGCGGGAGACCCAGTACTTC. Translation gives CASSPWASRETQYF.

Details on this clone: It is likely a read error, because the conserved phenylalanine at the end of the CDR3 is missing. The DNA for the CDR3 is TGTGCCAGCAGCTTAGAGTTCCCACGCCGGGGCTACACCCTC. Protein: CASSLEFPRRGYTL. V gene TRBV7-9 combines with J gene TRBJ1-2; D remains ambiguous. The CDR3 runs to 14 residues. CDR1 and CDR2 from the germline V gene are SEHNR and FQNEAQ (reference sequence). Trimming took off 1 base at V and 8 bases at J, with 14 bases between the two ends.